This TCR beta chain was identified during a study of shared clonotypes between healthy human individuals. Germline CDR1 MNHEY, CDR2 SMNVEV (reference sequence). This CDR3 comprises 15 residues. V shed 5 bases and J shed 0 bases, with 13 bases lying between them. Naive CD8 populations comprised CD45RO-negative cells positively selected for CCR7, excluding terminally differentiated effector memory CD45RA+ cells. Sequenced by immunoSEQ multiplex PCR; TCRdb stores in-frame clones only, minus some. The sample lists approximately 2,200,000 clones; approximately 94% were seen once. This sequence was found in a man younger than 35 in good health. Some clones in this sample may be carry-over from other donors' samples. The chain joins TRBV27 to TRBJ1-1, with D possibly TRBD1 on 6 matching bases. Sequenced input: naive CD8+ T cells from PBMCs. The CDR3 DNA reads TGTGCCAGCAGTCCTGGGGGCTGGATGAACACTGAAGCTTTCTTT. Translated, it gives CASSPGGWMNTEAFF.